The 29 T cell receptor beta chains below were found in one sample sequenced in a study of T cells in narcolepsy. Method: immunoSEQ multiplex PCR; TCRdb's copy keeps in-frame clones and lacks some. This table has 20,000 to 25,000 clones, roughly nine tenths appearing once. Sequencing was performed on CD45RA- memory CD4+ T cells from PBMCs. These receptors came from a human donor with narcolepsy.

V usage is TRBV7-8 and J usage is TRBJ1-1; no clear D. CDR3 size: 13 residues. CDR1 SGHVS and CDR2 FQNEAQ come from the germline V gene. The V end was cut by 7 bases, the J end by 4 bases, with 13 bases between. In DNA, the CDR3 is TGTGCCAGCACCCTAGGCGGAAGCACTGAAGCTTTCTTT. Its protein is CASTLGGSTEAFF.

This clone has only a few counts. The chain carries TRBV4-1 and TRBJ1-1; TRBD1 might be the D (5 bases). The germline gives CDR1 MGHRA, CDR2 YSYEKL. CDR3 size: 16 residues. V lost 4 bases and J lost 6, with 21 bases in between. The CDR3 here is CASSPIGRGEAAEAFF. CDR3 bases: TGCGCCAGCAGCCCCATAGGTCGGGGGGAGGCCGCTGAAGCTTTCTTT.

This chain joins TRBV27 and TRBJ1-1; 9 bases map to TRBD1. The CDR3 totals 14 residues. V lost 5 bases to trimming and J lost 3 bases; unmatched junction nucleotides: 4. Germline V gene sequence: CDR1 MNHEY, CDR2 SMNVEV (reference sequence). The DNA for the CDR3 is TGTGCCAGCAGTGTGACAGGGGGTTACACTGAAGCTTTCTTT. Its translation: CASSVTGGYTEAFF.

The CDR3 coding sequence is TGTGCCAGCAGCGTAGAAGCAGGGGTGGCGATGCAGTACTTC. Amino acids: CASSVEAGVAMQYF. The chain employs TRBV9 and TRBJ2-7, with D maybe TRBD1 (6 bases). The CDR3 runs to 14 residues. V lost 0 bases and J lost 9, with 16 bases in between. CDR1 and CDR2 (germline): SGDLS, YYNGEE.

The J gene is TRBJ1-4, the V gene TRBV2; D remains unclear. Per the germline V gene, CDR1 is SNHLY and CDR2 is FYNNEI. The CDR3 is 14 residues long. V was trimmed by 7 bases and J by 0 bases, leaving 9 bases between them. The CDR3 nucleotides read TGTGCCAGCACGTATTTCACAACTAATGAAAAACTGTTTTTT. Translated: CASTYFTTNEKLFF.

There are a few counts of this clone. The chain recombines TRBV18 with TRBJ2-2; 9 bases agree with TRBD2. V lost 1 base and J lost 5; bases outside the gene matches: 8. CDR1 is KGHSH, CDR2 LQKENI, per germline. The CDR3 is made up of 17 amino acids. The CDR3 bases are TGTGCCAGCTCACCACGCTCGACTAGCGGAACTACCGGGGAGCTGTTTTTT. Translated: CASSPRSTSGTTGELFF.

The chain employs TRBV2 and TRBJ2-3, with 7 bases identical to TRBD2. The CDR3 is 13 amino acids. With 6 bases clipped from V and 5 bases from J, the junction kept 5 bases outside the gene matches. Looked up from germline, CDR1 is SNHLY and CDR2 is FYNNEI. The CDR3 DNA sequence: TGTGCCAGCAGGGCGGGCGGGGGAGATACGCAGTATTTT. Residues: CASRAGGGDTQYF.

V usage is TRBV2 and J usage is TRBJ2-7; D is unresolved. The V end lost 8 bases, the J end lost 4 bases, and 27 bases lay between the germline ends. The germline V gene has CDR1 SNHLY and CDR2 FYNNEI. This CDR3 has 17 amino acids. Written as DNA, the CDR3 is TGTGCCAGCGAACCGACGGCTTTGGGATTCGGCTTATACGAGCAGTACTTC. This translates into CASEPTALGFGLYEQYF.

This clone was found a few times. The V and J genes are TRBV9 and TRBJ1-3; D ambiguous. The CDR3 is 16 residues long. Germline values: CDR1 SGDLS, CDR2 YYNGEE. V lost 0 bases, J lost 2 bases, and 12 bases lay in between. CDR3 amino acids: CASSVGVAGAGNTIYF. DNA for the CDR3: TGTGCCAGCAGCGTAGGAGTGGCGGGCGCTGGAAACACCATATATTTT.

The CDR3 DNA reads as TGTGCCAGCAGCGTCGACAGGGACTATGGCTACACCTTC. It translates to CASSVDRDYGYTF. The chain links TRBV5-4 to TRBJ1-2; 7 positions agree with TRBD1. Per germline, CDR1 SGHNT and CDR2 YYREEE (reference sequence). The CDR3 is 13 residues long. V gave up 4 bases and J gave up 3 bases; unmatched junction bases: 3.

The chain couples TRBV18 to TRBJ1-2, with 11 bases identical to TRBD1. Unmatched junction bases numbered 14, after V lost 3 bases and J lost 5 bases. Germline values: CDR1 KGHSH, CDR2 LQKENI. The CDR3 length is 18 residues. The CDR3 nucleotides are TGTGCCAGCTCACCCGATAAATCATGGACAGGGGGCGCGTATGGCTACACCTTC. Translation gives CASSPDKSWTGGAYGYTF.

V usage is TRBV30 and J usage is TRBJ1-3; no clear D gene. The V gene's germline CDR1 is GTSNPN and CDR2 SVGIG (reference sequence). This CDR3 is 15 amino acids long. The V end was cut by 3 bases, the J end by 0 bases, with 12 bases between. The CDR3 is CAWRKRGNSGNTIYF. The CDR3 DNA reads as TGTGCCTGGAGGAAAAGAGGGAACTCTGGAAACACCATATATTTT.

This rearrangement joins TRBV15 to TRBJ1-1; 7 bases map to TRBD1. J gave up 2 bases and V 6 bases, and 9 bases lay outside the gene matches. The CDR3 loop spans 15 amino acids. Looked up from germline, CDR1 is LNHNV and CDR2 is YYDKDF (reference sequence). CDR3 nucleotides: TGTGCCACCAGGACAGGGAGGCCTTTTAACACTGAAGCTTTCTTT. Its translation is CATRTGRPFNTEAFF.

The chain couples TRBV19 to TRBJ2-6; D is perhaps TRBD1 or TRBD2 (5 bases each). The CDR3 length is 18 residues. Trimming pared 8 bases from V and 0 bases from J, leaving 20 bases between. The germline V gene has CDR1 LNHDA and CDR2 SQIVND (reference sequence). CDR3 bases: TGTGCCAGTCGAGTGGTACGGGGCGGCCGCTCTGGGGCCAACGTCCTGACTTTC. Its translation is CASRVVRGGRSGANVLTF. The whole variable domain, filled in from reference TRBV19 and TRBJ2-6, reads DGGITQSPKYLFRKEGQNVTLSCEQNLNHDAMYWYRQDPGQGLRLIYYSQIVNDFQKGDIAEGYSVSREKKESFPLTVTSAQKNPTAFYLCASRVVRGGRSGANVLTFGAGSRLTVL.

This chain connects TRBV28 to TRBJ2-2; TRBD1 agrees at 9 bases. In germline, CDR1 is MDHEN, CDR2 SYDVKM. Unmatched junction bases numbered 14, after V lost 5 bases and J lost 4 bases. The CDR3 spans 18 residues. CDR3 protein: CASSPTPGTGISTGELFF. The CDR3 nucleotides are TGTGCCAGCAGTCCCACCCCCGGGACAGGGATCAGCACCGGGGAGCTGTTTTTT.

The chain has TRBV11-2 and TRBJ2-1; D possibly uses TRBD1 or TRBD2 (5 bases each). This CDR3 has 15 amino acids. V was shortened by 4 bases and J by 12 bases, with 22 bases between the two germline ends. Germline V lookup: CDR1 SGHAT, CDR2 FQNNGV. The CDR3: CASSSASRLGDGQFF. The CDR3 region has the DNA TGTGCCAGCAGCTCGGCTAGCAGGTTGGGGGATGGGCAGTTCTTC.

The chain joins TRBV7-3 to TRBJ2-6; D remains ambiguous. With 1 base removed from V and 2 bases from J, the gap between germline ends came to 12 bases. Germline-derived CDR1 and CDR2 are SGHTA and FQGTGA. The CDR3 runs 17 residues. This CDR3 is CASSLSPRIPGANVLTF. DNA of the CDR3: TGTGCCAGCAGCTTAAGTCCTAGGATTCCTGGGGCCAACGTCCTGACTTTC.

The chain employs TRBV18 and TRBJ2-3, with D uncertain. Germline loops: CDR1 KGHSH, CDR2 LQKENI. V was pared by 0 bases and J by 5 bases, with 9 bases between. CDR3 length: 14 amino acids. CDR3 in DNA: TGTGCCAGCTCACCACCGGGGTCAGGAGATACGCAGTATTTT. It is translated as CASSPPGSGDTQYF.

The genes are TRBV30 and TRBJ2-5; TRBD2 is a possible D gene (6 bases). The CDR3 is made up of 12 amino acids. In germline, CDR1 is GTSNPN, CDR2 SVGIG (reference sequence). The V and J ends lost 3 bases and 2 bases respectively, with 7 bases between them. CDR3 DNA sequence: TGTGCCTGGAGCGGGGGTCAAGAGACCCAGTACTTC. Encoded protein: CAWSGGQETQYF.

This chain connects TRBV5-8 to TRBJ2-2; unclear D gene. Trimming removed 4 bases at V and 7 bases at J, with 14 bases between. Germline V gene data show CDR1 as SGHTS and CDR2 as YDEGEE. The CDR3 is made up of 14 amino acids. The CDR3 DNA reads TGTGCCAGCAGCCAAGACACCTGGGACGGGGAGCTGTTTTTT. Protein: CASSQDTWDGELFF.

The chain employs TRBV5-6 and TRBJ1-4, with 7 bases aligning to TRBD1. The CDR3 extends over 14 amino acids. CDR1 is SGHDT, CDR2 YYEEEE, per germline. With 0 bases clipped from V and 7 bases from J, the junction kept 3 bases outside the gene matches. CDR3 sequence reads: CASSLGQGGEKLFF. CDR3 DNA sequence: TGTGCCAGCAGCTTGGGACAGGGTGGTGAAAAACTGTTTTTT.

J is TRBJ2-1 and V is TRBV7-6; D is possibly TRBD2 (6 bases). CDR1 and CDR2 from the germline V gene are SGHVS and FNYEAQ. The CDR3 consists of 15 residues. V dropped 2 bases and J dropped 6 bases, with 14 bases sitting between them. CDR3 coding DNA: TGTGCCAGCAGCTTACAGGGCGGGATAACCAATGAGCAGTTCTTC. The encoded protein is CASSLQGGITNEQFF.

Written as DNA, the CDR3 is TGCAGTGTACAGGGGGACACTGAAGCTTTCTTT. Translated, it gives CSVQGDTEAFF. This chain joins TRBV20-1 and TRBJ1-1; 8 bases are a match to TRBD1. V was clipped by 7 bases and J by 3 bases; unmatched bases: 1. This CDR3 spans 11 amino acids. Germline CDR1 reads DFQATT; CDR2 reads SNEGSKA (reference sequence).

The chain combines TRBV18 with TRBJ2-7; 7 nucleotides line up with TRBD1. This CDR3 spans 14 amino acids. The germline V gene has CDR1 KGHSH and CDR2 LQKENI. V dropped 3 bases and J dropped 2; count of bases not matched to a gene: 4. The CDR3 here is CASSPGTEAYEQYF. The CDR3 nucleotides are TGTGCCAGCTCACCGGGGACAGAAGCCTACGAGCAGTACTTC.

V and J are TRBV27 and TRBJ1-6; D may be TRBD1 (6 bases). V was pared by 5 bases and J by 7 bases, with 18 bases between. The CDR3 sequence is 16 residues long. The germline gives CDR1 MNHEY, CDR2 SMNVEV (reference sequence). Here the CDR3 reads CASSLVGVRGNSPLHF. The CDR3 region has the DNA TGTGCCAGCAGTCTTGTTGGGGTTAGGGGGAATTCACCCCTCCACTTT.

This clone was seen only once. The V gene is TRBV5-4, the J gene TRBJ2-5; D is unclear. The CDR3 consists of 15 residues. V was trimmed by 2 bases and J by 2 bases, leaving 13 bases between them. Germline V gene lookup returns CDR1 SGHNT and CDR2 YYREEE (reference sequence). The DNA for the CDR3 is TGTGCCAGCAGCTTCTCGGGCTCCCCTCAAGAGACCCAGTACTTC. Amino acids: CASSFSGSPQETQYF. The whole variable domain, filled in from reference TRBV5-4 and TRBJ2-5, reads ETGVTQSPTHLIKTRGQQVTLRCSSQSGHNTVSWYQQALGQGPQFIFQYYREEENGRGNFPPRFSGLQFPNYSSELNVNALELDDSALYLCASSFSGSPQETQYFGPGTRLLVL.

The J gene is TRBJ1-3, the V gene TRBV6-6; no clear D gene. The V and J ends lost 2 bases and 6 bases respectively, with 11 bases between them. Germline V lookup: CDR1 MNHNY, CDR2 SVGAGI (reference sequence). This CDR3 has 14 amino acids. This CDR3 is CASSYTPRKNTIYF. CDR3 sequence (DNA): TGTGCCAGCAGTTACACCCCCCGGAAAAACACCATATATTTT.

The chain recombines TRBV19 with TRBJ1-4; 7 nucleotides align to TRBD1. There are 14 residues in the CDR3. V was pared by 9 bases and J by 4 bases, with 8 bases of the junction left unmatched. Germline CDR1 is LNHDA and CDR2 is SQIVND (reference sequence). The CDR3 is CASQGGDLNEKLFF. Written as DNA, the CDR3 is TGTGCCAGCCAGGGGGGGGACCTTAATGAAAAACTGTTTTTT.

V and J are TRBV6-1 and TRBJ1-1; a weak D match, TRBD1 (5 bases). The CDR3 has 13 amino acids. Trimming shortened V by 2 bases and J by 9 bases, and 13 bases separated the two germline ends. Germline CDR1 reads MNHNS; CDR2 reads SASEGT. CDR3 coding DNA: TGTGCCAGCAGTGAATTCCCCGACAGTAAAGCTTTCTTT. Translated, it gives CASSEFPDSKAFF.